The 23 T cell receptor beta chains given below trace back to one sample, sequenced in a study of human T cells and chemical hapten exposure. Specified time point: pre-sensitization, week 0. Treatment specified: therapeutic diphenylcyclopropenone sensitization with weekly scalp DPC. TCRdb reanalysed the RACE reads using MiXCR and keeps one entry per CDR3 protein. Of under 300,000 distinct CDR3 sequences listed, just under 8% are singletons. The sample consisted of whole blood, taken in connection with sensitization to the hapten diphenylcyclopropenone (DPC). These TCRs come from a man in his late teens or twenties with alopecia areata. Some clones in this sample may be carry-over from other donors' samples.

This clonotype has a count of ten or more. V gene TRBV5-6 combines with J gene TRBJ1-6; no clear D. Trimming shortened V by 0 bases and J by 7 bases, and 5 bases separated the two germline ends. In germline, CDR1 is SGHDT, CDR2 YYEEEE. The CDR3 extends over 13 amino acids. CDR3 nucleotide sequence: TGTGCCAGCAGCTTGGGGGCAAATTCACCCCTCCACTTT. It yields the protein CASSLGANSPLHF.

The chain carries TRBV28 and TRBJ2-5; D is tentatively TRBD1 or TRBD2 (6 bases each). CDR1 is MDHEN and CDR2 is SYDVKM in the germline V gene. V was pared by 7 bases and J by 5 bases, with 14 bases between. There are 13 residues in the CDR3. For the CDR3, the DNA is TGTGCCAGCACCGGGGGCGCGGGGGAGACCCAGTACTTC. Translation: CASTGGAGETQYF.

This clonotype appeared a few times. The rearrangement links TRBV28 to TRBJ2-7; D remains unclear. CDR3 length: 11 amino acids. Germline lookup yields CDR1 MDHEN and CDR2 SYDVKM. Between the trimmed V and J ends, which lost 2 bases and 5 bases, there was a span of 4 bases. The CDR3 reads CASSLENEQYF. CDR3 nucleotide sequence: TGTGCCAGCAGTTTAGAGAACGAGCAGTACTTC.

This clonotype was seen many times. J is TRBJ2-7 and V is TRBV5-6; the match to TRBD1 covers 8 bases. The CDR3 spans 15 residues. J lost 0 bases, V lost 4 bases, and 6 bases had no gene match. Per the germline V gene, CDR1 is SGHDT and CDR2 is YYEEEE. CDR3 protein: CASSLEQGVSYEQYF. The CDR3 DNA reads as TGTGCCAGCAGCCTCGAACAGGGGGTCTCCTACGAGCAGTACTTC.

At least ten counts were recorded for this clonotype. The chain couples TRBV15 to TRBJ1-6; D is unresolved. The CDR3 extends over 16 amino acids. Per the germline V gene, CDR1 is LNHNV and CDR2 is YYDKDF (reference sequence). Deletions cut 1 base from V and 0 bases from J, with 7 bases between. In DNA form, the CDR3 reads TGTGCCACCAGCAGAGTACCGAGCTCCTATAATTCACCCCTCCACTTT. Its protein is CATSRVPSSYNSPLHF.

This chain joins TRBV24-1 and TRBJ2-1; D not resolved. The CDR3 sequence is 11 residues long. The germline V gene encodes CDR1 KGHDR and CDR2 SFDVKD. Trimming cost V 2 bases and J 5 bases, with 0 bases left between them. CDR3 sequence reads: CATSDYNEQFF. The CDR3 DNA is TGTGCCACCAGTGATTACAATGAGCAGTTCTTC.

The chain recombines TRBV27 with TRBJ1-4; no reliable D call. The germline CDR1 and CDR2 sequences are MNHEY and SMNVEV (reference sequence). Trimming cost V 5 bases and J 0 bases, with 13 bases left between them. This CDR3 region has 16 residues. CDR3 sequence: CASSPTQVATNEKLFF. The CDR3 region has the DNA TGTGCCAGCAGTCCGACCCAGGTTGCAACTAATGAAAAACTGTTTTTT.

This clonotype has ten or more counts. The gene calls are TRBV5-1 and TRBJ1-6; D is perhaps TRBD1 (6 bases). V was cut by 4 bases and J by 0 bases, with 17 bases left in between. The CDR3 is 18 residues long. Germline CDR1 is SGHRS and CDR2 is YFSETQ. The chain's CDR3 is CASSPRGGFSSYNSPLHF. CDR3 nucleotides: TGCGCCAGCAGCCCCCGGGGGGGCTTTAGCTCCTATAATTCACCCCTCCACTTT.

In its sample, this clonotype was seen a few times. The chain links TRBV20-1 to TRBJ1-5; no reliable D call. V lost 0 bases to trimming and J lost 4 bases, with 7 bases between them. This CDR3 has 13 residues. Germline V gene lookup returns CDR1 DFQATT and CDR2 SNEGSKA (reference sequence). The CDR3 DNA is TGCAGTGCTAGAGACAGGCCAAATCAGCCCCAGCATTTT. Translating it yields CSARDRPNQPQHF.

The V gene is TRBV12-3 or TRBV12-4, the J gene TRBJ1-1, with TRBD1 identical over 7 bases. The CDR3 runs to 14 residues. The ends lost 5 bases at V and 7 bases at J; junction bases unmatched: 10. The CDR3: CASSPGTVMLEAFF. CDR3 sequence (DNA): TGTGCCAGCAGTCCGGGGACAGTTATGCTTGAAGCTTTCTTT.

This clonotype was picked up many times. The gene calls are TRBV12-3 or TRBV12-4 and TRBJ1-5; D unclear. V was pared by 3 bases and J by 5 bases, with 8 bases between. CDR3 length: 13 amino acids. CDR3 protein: CASSFQTYQPQHF. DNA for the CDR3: TGTGCCAGCAGTTTTCAGACATATCAGCCCCAGCATTTT.

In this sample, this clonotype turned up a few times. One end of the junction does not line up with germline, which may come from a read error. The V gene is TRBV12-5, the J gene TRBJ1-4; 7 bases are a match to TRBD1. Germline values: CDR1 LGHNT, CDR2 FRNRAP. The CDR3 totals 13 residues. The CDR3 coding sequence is TGTGCTAGTGGTTTGCCTGAGACCGGGACAGTTCATTTT. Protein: CASGLPETGTVHF.

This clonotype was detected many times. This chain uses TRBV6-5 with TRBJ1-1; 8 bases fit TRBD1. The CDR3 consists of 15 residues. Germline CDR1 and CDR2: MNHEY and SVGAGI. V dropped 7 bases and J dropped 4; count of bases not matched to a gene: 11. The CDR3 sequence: CASNTLDREGTEAFF. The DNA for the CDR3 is TGTGCCAGCAACACCCTGGACAGGGAGGGCACTGAAGCTTTCTTT.

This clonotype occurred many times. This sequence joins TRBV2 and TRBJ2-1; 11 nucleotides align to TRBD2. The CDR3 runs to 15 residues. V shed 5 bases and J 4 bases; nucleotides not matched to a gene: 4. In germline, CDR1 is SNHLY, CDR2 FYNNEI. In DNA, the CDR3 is TGTGCCAGCAGTTTAGCGGGGGGGCGTTACAATGAGCAGTTCTTC. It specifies CASSLAGGRYNEQFF.

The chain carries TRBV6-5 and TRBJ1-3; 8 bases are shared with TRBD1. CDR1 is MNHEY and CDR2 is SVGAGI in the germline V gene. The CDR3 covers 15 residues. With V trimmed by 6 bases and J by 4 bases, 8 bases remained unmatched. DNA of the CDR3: TGTGCCAGCAGAGTGCAGGGGGCCAGAGGAAACACCATATATTTT. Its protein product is CASRVQGARGNTIYF.

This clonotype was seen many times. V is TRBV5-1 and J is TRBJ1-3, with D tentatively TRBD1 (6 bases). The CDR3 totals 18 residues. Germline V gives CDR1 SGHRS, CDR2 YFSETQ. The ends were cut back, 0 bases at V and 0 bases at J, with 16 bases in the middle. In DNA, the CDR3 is TGCGCCAGCAGCTTGGTAACAGGGCTCTTAAGCTCTGGAAACACCATATATTTT. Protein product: CASSLVTGLLSSGNTIYF.

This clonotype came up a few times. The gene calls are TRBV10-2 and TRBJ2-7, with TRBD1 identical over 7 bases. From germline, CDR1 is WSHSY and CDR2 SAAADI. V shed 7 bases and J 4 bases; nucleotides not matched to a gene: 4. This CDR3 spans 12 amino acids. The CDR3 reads CASTGGRYEQYF. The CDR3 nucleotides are TGCGCCAGCACAGGGGGTCGGTACGAGCAGTACTTC.

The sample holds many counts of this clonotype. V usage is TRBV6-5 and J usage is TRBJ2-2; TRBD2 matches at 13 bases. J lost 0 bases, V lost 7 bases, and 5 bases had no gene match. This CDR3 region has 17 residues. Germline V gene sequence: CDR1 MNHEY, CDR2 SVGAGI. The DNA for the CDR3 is TGTGCCAGCACCGGACTAGCGGGGGACCCGAACACCGGGGAGCTGTTTTTT. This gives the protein CASTGLAGDPNTGELFF.

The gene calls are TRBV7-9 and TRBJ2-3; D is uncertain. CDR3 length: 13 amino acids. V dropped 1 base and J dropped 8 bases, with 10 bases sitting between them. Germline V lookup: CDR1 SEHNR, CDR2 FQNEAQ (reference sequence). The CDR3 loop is CASSLVPDTTQYF. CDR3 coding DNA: TGTGCCAGCAGCTTAGTTCCGGATACTACGCAGTATTTT. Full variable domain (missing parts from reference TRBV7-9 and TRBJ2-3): DTGVSQNPRHKITKRGQNVTFRCDPISEHNRLYWYRQTLGQGPEFLTYFQNEAQLEKSRLLSDRFSAERPKGSFSTLEIQRTEQGDSAMYLCASSLVPDTTQYFGPGTRLTVL.

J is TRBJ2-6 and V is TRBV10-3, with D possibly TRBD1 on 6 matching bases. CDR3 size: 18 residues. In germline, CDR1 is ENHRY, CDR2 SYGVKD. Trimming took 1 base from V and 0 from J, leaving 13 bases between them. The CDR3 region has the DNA TGTGCCATCAGTGAGTTCGAACAGGGTAGCTCTGGGGCCAACGTCCTGACTTTC. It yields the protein CAISEFEQGSSGANVLTF.

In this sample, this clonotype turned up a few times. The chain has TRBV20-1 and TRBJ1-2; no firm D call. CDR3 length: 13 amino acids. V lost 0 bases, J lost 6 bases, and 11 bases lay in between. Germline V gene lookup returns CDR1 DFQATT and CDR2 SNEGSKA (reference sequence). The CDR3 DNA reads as TGCAGTGCTAGAGATGCGGGTCACCATGGCTACACCTTC. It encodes CSARDAGHHGYTF.

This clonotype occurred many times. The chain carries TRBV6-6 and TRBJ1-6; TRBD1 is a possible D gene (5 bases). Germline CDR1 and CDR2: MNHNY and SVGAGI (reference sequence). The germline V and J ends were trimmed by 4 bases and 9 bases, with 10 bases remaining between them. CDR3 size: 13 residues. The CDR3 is CASSFGTGSPLHF. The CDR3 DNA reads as TGTGCCAGCAGTTTCGGCACAGGTTCACCCCTCCACTTT.

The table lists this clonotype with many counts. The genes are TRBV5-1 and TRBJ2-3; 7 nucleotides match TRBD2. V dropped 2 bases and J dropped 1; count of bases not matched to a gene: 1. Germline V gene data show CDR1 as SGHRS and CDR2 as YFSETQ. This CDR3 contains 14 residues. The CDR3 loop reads CASSFGLGTDTQYF. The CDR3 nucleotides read TGCGCCAGCAGCTTCGGACTAGGCACAGATACGCAGTATTTT.